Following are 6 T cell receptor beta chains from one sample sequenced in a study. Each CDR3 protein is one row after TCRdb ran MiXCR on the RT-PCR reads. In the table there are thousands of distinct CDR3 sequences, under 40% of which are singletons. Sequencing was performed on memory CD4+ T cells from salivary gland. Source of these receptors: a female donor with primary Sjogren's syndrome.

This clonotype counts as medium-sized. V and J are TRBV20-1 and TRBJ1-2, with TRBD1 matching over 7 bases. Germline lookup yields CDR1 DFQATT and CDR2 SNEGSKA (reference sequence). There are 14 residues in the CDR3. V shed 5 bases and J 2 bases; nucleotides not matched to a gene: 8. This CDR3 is CSAPAGQSNYGYTF. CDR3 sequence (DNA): TGCAGTGCTCCTGCGGGACAGTCGAACTATGGCTACACCTTC.

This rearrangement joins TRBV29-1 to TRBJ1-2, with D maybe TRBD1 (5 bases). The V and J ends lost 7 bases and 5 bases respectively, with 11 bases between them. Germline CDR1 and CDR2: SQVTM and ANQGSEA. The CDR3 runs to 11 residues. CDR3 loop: CSARGDYGYTF. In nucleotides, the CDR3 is TGCAGCGCCCGGGGGGATTATGGCTACACCTTC.

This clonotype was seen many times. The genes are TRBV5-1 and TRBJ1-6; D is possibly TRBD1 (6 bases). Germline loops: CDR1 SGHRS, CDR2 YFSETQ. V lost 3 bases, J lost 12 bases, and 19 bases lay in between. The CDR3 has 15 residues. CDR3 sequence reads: CASSSGALHMEPLHF. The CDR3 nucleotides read TGCGCCAGCAGCTCGGGGGCACTACATATGGAACCCCTCCACTTT.

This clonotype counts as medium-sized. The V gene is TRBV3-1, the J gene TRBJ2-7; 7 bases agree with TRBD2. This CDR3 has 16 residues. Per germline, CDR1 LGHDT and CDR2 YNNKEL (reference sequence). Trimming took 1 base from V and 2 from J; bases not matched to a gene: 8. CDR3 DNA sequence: TGTGCCAGCAGCCAAGGGGTTAGCGGGCTGGCCTACGAGCAGTACTTC. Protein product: CASSQGVSGLAYEQYF.

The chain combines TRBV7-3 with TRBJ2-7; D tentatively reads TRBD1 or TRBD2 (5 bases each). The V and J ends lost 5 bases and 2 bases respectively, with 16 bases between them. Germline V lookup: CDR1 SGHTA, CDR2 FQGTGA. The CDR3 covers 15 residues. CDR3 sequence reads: CASSPIGTATYEQYF. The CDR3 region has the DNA TGTGCCAGCAGCCCAATAGGGACGGCGACCTACGAGCAGTACTTC.

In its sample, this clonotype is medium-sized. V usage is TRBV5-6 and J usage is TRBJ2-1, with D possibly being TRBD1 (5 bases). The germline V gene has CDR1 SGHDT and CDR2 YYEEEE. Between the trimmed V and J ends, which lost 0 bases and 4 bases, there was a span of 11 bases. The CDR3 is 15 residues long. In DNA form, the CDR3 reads TGTGCCAGCAGCTTGGGGGGCTGGGGTTACAATGAGCAGTTCTTC. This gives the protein CASSLGGWGYNEQFF.